This T cell receptor beta chain derives from a study of T cells in Graves' hyperthyroidism and ophthalmopathy. Study overall: Peripheral blood was collected at initial diagnosis, before any treatment.

The length of the CDR3 is 15 residues. V was cut by 2 bases and J by 0 bases, with 11 bases left in between. The V gene's germline CDR1 is DFQATT and CDR2 SNEGSKA (reference sequence). RNA transcripts served as the template for amplifying TCR beta CDR3 regions. An initial round of RT-PCR targeting the TCR CDR3 relied on the HTBI primer set. TCRdb re-analysed the multiplex PCR reads in MiXCR, keeping a single row per CDR3 protein. The sample lists under 400,000 distinct CDR3 sequences, 20% to 25% seen once, with around 48% in the top ten. In this sample, this clonotype turned up many times. V usage is TRBV20-1 and J usage is TRBJ1-3; D is undetermined. This clonotype originated in a woman between 45 and 60 years old with Graves' hyperthyroidism. Sequencing used blood. The CDR3: CSARPTRSSGNTIYF. CDR3 coding DNA: TGCAGTGCTAGACCGACAAGATCCTCTGGAAACACCATATATTTT.